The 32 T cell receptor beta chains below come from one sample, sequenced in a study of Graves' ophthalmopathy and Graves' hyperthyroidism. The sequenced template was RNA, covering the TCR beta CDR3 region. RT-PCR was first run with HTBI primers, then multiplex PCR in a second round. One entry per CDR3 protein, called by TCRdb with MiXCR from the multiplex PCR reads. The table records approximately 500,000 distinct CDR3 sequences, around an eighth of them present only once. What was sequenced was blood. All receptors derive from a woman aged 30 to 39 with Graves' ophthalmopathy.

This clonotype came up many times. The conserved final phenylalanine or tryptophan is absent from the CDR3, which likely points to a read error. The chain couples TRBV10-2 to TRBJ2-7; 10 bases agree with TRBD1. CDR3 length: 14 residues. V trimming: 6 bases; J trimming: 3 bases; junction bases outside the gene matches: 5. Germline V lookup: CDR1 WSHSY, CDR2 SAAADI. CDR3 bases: TGCGCCAGCAGGGCGACAGGGGGCAGCTACGAGCAGTACCTC. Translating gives CASRATGGSYEQYL.

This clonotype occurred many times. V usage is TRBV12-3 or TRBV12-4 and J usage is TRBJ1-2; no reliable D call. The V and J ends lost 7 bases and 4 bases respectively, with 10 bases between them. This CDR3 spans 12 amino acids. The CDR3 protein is CASTVVGYGYTF. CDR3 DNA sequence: TGTGCCAGCACGGTAGTGGGCTATGGCTACACCTTC.

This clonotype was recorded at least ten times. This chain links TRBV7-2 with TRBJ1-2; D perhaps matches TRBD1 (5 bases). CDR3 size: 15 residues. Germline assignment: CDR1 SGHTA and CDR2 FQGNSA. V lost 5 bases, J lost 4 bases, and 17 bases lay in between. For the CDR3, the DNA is TGTGCCAGCAGCCCCCAAGGGACTACCGTCTATGGCTACACCTTC. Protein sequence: CASSPQGTTVYGYTF.

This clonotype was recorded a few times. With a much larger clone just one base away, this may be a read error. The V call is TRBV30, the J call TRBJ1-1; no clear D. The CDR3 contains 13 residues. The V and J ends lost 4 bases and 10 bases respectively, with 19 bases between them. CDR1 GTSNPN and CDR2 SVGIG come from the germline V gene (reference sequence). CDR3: CAWMGGYRGRAFF. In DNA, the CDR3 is TGTGCCTGGATGGGAGGGTACCGTGGGCGAGCTTTCTTT.

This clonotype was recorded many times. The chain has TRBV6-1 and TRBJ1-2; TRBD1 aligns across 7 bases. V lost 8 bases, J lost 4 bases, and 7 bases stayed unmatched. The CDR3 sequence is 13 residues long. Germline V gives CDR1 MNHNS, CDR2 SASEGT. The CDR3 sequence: CASATTGSYGYTF. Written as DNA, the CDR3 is TGTGCCAGCGCAACGACAGGGAGCTATGGCTACACCTTC.

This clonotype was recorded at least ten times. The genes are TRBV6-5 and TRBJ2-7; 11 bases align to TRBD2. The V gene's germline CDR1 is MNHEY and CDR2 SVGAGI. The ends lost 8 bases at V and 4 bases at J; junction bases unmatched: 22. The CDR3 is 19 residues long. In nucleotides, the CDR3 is TGTGCCAGCCATGTTCCGAAACCTAGCGGGAGGACAATACTGTACGAGCAGTACTTC. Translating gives CASHVPKPSGRTILYEQYF.

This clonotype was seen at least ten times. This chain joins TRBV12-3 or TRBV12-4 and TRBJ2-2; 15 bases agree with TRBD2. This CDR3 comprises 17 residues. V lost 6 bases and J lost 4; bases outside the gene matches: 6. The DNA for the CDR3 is TGTGCCAGCAGCCCGGGACTAGCGGGGGGCCCCACCGGGGAGCTGTTTTTT. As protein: CASSPGLAGGPTGELFF.

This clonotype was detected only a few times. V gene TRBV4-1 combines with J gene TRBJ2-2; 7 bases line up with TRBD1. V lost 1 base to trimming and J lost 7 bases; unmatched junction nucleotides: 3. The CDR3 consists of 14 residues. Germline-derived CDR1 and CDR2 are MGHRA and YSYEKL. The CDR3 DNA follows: TGCGCCAGCAGCCAAGGACAGGGCTTCGGGGAGCTGTTTTTT. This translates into CASSQGQGFGELFF.

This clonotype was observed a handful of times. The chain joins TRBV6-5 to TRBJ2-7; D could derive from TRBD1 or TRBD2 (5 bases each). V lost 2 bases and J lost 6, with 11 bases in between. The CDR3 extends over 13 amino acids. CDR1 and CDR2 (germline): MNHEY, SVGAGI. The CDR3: CASSYGGRFEQYF. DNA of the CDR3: TGTGCCAGCAGTTACGGGGGACGATTCGAGCAGTACTTC.

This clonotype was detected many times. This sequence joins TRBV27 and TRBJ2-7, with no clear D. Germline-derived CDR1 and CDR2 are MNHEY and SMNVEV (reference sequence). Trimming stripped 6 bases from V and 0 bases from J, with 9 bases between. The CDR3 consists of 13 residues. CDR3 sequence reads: CASSKHFSYEQYF. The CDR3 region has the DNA TGTGCCAGCAGCAAACATTTCTCCTACGAGCAGTACTTC.

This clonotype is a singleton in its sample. CDR3 region: CASSPREGATEAFF. The CDR3 region has the DNA TGTGCCAGCAGTCCCCGGGAAGGGGCCACTGAAGCTTTCTTT. This chain joins TRBV6-1 and TRBJ1-1; a possible D gene is TRBD1 (5 bases). The CDR3 extends over 14 amino acids. Germline V gives CDR1 MNHNS, CDR2 SASEGT. V was clipped by 5 bases and J by 4 bases, with 14 bases between them.

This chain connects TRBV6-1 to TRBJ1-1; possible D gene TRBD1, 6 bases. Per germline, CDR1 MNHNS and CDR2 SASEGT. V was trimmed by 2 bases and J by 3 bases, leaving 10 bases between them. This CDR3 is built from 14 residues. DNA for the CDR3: TGTGCCAGCAGTGAAACGGGACATTACACTGAAGCTTTCTTT. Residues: CASSETGHYTEAFF.

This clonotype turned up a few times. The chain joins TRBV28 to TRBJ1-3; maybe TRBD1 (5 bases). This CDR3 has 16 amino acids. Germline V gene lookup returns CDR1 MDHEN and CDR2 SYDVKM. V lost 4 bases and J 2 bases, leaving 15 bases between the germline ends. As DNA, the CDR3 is TGTGCCAGCAGTTCCCGGACACACATAACTGGAAACACCATATATTTT. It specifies CASSSRTHITGNTIYF.

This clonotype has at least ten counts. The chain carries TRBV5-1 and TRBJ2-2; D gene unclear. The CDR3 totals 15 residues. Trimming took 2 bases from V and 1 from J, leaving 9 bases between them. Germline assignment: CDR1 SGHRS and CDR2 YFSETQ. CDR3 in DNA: TGCGCCAGCAGCTTTGATCCAGGGAACACCGGGGAGCTGTTTTTT. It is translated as CASSFDPGNTGELFF.

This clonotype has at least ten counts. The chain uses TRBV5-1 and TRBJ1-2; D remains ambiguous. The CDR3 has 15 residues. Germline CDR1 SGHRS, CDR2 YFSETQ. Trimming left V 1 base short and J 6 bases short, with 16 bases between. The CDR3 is CASSLYGDAANGYTF. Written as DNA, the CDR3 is TGCGCCAGCAGCTTGTACGGCGATGCCGCAAATGGCTACACCTTC.

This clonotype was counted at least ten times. DNA of the CDR3: TGTGCCAGCAGTTACCCGGGACAGCCCCAGCATTTT. Translating it yields CASSYPGQPQHF. This chain joins TRBV6-2 or TRBV6-3 and TRBJ1-5, with D hard to call. Germline assignment: CDR1 MNHEY and CDR2 SVGEGT. The CDR3 sequence is 12 residues long. V lost 2 bases to trimming and J lost 7 bases, with 6 bases between them.

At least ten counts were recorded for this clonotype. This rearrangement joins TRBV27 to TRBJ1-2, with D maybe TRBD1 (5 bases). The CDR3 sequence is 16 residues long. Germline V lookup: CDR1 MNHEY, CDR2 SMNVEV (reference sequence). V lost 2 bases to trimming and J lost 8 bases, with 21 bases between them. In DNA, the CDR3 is TGTGCCAGCAGTTTAAAGGGAGACCAGGGAAAAAAGGGCTACACCTTC. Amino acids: CASSLKGDQGKKGYTF.

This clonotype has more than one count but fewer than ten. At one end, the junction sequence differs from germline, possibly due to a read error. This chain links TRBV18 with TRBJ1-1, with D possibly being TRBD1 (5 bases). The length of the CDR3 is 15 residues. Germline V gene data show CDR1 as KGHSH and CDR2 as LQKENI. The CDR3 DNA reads TGTGCCAGCTCTCCAAGAAGGGGATTGAACGCTGAAGCTTTCTTT. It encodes CASSPRRGLNAEAFF.

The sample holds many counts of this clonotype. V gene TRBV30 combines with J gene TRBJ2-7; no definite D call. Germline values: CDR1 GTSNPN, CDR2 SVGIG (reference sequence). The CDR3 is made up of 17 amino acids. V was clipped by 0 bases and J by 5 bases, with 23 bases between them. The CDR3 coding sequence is TGTGCCTGGAGTGTTAAGGGTGTTGTACCTCCATTGGACGAGCAGTACTTC. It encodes CAWSVKGVVPPLDEQYF.

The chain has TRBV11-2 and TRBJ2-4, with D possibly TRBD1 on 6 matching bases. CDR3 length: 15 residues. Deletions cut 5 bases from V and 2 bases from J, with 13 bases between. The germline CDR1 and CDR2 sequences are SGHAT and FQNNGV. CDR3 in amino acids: CASSPLQGPKNIQYF. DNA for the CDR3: TGTGCCAGCAGCCCATTACAGGGACCCAAAAACATTCAGTACTTC.

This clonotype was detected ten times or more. As DNA, the CDR3 is TGTGCCAGCAGTGGCGTTTCCGGGACAGGGGGCTACGAGCAGTACTTC. Protein sequence: CASSGVSGTGGYEQYF. The rearrangement links TRBV27 to TRBJ2-7; TRBD1 aligns across 11 bases. The V segment lost 5 bases and the J segment 3 bases; nucleotides outside the gene matches: 9. Germline CDR1 is MNHEY and CDR2 is SMNVEV (reference sequence). This CDR3 comprises 16 residues.

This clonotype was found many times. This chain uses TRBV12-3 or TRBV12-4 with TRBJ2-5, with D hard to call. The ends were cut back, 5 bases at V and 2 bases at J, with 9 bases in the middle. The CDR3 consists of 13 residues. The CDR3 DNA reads TGTGCCAGCAGTCTAATGGGGCAAGAGACCCAGTACTTC. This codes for CASSLMGQETQYF.

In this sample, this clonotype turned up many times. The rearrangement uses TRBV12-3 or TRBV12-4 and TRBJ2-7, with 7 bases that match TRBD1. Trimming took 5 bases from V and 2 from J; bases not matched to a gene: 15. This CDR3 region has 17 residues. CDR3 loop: CASSPTLSYRGTYEQYF. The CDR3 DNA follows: TGTGCCAGCAGTCCTACCCTCAGTTACAGGGGAACCTACGAGCAGTACTTC.

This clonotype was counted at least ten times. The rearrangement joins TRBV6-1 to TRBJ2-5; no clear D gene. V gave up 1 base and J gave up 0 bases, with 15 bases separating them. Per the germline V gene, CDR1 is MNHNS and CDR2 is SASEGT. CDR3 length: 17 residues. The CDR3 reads CASSEGATVPNQETQYF. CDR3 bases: TGTGCCAGCAGTGAAGGCGCGACCGTACCTAACCAAGAGACCCAGTACTTC.

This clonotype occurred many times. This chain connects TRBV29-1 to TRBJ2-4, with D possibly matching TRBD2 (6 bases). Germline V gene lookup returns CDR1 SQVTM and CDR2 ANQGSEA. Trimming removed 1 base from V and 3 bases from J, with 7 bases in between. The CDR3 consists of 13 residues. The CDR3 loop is CSVEAGVKNIQYF. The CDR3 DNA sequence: TGCAGCGTTGAAGCGGGGGTCAAAAACATTCAGTACTTC.

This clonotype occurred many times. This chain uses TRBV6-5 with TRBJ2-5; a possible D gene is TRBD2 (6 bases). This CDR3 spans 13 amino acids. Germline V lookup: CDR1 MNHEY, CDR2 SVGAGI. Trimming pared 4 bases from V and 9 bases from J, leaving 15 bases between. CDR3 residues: CASSSAVGRSQYF. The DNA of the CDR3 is TGTGCCAGCAGTTCAGCGGTGGGGAGGTCCCAGTACTTC.

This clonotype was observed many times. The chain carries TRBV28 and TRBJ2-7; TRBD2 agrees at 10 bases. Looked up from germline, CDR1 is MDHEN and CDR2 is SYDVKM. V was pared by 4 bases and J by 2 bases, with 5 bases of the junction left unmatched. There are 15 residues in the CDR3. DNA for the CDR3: TGTGCCAGCAGTTCCCAGCGGGGGGGCCCCTACGAGCAGTACTTC. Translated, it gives CASSSQRGGPYEQYF.

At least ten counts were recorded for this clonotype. Here the CDR3 reads CASSESRGAAKNIQYF. For the CDR3, the DNA is TGCGCCAGCAGTGAGTCGAGGGGCGCAGCCAAAAACATTCAGTACTTC. V usage is TRBV10-2 and J usage is TRBJ2-4, with D perhaps being TRBD1 or TRBD2 (5 bases each). Per the germline V gene, CDR1 is WSHSY and CDR2 is SAAADI. Trimming stripped 0 bases from V and 0 bases from J, with 9 bases between. The CDR3 extends over 16 amino acids.

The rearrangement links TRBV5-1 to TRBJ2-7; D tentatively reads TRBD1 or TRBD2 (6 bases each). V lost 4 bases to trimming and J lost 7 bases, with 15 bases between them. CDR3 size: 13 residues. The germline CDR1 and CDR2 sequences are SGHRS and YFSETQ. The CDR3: CASSLDGGREQYF. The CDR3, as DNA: TGCGCCAGCAGCCTCGATGGGGGGCGAGAGCAGTACTTC.

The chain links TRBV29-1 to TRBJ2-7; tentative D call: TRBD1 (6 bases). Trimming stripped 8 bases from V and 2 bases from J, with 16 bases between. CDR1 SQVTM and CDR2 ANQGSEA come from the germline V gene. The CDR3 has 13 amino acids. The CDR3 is CSFAAGATYEQYF. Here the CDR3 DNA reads TGCAGCTTCGCGGCAGGGGCAACCTACGAGCAGTACTTC.

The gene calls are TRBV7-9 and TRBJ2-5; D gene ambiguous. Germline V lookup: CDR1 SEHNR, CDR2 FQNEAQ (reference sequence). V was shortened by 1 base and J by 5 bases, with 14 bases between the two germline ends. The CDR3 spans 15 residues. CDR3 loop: CASSLVWDSRETQYF. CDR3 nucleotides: TGTGCCAGCAGCTTAGTTTGGGATAGTAGGGAGACCCAGTACTTC.

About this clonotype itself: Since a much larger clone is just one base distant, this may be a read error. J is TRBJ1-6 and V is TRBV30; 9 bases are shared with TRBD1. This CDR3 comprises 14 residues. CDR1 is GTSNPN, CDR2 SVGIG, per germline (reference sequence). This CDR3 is CAWSGPGQGSHLHF. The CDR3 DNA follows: TGTGCCTGGAGTGGACCGGGACAGGGATCACACCTCCACTTT.